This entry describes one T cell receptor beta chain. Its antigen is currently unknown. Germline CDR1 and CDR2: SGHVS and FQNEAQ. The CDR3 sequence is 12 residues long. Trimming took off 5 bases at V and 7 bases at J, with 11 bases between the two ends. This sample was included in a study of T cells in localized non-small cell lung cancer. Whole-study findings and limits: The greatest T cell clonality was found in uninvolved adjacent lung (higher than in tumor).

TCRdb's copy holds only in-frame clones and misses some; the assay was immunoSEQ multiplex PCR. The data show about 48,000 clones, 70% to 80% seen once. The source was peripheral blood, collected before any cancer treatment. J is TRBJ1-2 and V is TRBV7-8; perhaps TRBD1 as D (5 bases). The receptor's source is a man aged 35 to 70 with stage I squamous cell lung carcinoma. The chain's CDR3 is CASSPQGIGYTF. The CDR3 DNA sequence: TGTGCCAGCAGCCCCCAGGGAATTGGCTACACCTTC.